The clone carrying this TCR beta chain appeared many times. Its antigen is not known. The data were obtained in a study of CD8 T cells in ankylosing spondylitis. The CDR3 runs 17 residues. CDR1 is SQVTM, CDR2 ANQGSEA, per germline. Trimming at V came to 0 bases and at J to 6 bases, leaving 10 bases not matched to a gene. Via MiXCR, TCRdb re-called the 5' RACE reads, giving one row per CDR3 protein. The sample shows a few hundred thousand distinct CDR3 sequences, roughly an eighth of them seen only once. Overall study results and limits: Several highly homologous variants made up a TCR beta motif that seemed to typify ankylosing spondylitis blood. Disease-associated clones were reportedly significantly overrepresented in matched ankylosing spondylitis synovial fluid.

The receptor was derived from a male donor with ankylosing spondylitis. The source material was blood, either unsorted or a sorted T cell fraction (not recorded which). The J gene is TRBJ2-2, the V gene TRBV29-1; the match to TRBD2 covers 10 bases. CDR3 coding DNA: TGCAGCGTTGAAGATGGGTCTGCTAGCGGGAGATCCGGGGAGCTGTTTTTT. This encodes CSVEDGSASGRSGELFF.